The table lists the clone carrying this T cell receptor beta chain with a count of one. Its matching antigen is unknown. These data are taken from a study of cytotoxic CD8 clonotypes in ibrutinib-treated CLL. Study-level information: Partial response occurred in around 24 patients and complete response in 2; at median about 70 months, approximately 15 remained remitted and around twelve progressed. After a median around 11 months on treatment (6 to 36), response samples were drawn. General study points: Clonality increased at ibrutinib response and stayed stable in sustained remission. At progression, however, it fell back toward baseline.

Data came from immunoSEQ multiplex PCR; TCRdb stores just in-frame clones and leaves some out. The sample records approximately 130,000 clones, around 80% being singletons. The V end lost 1 base, the J end lost 6 bases, and 10 bases lay between the germline ends. Germline V gene data show CDR1 as SEHNR and CDR2 as FQNEAQ (reference sequence). This CDR3 contains 14 residues. The clonotype was recovered from a human donor with chronic lymphocytic leukemia. The chain combines TRBV7-9 with TRBJ1-5; D gene uncertain. Sequenced here: PBMCs, sampled after 24 months of ibrutinib treatment. The CDR3 sequence is CASSLGVDGQPQHF. DNA of the CDR3: TGTGCCAGCAGCTTAGGAGTGGATGGTCAGCCCCAGCATTTT.